A selection of T cell receptor beta chains follows, all from one sample in a study of T-cell reconstitution after alpha-beta-depleted transplantation in children. TCRdb recomputed calls from the PCR reads with MiXCR, one row per CDR3 protein. The repertoire holds hundreds of thousands of distinct CDR3 sequences, with approximately 17% as singletons. This specimen was PBMCs, mostly from graft donor cells, taken 360 days after TCRalphabeta/CD19-depleted stem cell transplant. The receptors stem from a male patient aged 2-9 years who had a stem cell transplant for acute lymphoblastic leukemia, so the T cells may come from the graft donor. Both conserved end residues are part of each CDR3. Fields, in order: V gene, CDR3 length, clone size, J gene, CDR3 protein. Expanded clones are given a class, and other clones once, few, many or no size at all.

v_gene: TRBV7-9; len: 14; abundance: few; j_gene: TRBJ2-1; CDR3aa: CASSRGLRENEQFF
v_gene: TRBV6-1; len: 14; abundance: .; j_gene: TRBJ2-1; CDR3aa: CASTPGLKGHEQFF
v_gene: TRBV6-5; len: 16; abundance: .; j_gene: TRBJ2-1; CDR3aa: CASSYSRGSSYNEQFF
v_gene: TRBV7-7; len: 15; abundance: few; j_gene: TRBJ2-7; CDR3aa: CASSPPSAGYYEQYF
v_gene: TRBV28; len: 17; abundance: .; j_gene: TRBJ2-7; CDR3aa: CASSLVSSWYGVNEQYF
v_gene: TRBV7-9; len: 16; abundance: .; j_gene: TRBJ2-7; CDR3aa: CASSLARGLAYGEQYF
v_gene: TRBV28; len: 14; abundance: few; j_gene: TRBJ2-3; CDR3aa: CASSLPGSIDTQYF
v_gene: TRBV12-5; len: 19; abundance: few; j_gene: TRBJ2-2; CDR3aa: CASGLVPSHSRTNTGELFF
v_gene: TRBV6-1; len: 14; abundance: many; j_gene: TRBJ2-5; CDR3aa: CASSEGYGQETQYF
v_gene: TRBV12-3/TRBV12-4; len: 16; abundance: few; j_gene: TRBJ1-2; CDR3aa: CASSLSPQGAVGGYTF
v_gene: TRBV20-1; len: 17; abundance: .; j_gene: TRBJ2-6; CDR3aa: CSARAQGALSGANVLTF
v_gene: TRBV6-2/TRBV6-3; len: 12; abundance: few; j_gene: TRBJ1-6; CDR3aa: CASGGANSPLHF
v_gene: TRBV12-3/TRBV12-4; len: 13; abundance: .; j_gene: TRBJ1-4; CDR3aa: CASRGQRNEKLFF
v_gene: TRBV5-1; len: 13; abundance: many; j_gene: TRBJ2-1; CDR3aa: CASSLGLVNEQFF
v_gene: TRBV28; len: 11; abundance: few; j_gene: TRBJ2-5; CDR3aa: CASSGGNPQYF
v_gene: TRBV4-1; len: 15; abundance: .; j_gene: TRBJ2-6; CDR3aa: CASSQAPNGANVLTF
v_gene: TRBV10-3; len: 15; abundance: many; j_gene: TRBJ2-1; CDR3aa: CAISDLVAGVDEQFF
v_gene: TRBV9; len: 16; abundance: once; j_gene: TRBJ2-3; CDR3aa: CASSPPRGALTDTQYF
v_gene: TRBV28; len: 16; abundance: few; j_gene: TRBJ2-5; CDR3aa: CASSQGTSGSRETQYF
v_gene: TRBV6-2/TRBV6-3; len: 16; abundance: .; j_gene: TRBJ1-5; CDR3aa: CASSYGHPRSNQPQHF
v_gene: TRBV10-3; len: 13; abundance: few; j_gene: TRBJ2-7; CDR3aa: CAITWDRSYEQYF
v_gene: TRBV7-9; len: 14; abundance: .; j_gene: TRBJ2-5; CDR3aa: CASSPLAAQETQYF
v_gene: TRBV29-1; len: 10; abundance: few; j_gene: TRBJ2-5; CDR3aa: CSVDSGTQYF
v_gene: TRBV7-2; len: 13; abundance: many; j_gene: TRBJ2-7; CDR3aa: CASSLGSVYEQYF
v_gene: TRBV12-3/TRBV12-4; len: 16; abundance: few; j_gene: TRBJ1-3; CDR3aa: CASSLWTAYSGNTIYF
v_gene: TRBV9; len: 16; abundance: few; j_gene: TRBJ2-3; CDR3aa: CASSATSGRSTDTQYF
v_gene: TRBV20-1; len: 14; abundance: .; j_gene: TRBJ2-7; CDR3aa: CSAKEWGLSYEQYF
v_gene: TRBV4-3; len: 14; abundance: few; j_gene: TRBJ2-2; CDR3aa: CASRVELGTGELFF
v_gene: TRBV7-9; len: 15; abundance: few; j_gene: TRBJ2-5; CDR3aa: CASSWGDSGQETQYF
v_gene: TRBV20-1; len: 15; abundance: .; j_gene: TRBJ2-1; CDR3aa: CSARGLAGGRDEQFF
v_gene: TRBV12-3/TRBV12-4; len: 15; abundance: few; j_gene: TRBJ2-6; CDR3aa: CASSWAGSGANVLTF
v_gene: TRBV14; len: 16; abundance: few; j_gene: TRBJ2-2; CDR3aa: CASSQLRQVYTGELFF
v_gene: TRBV7-6; len: 16; abundance: .; j_gene: TRBJ2-5; CDR3aa: CASSLVPAGFQETQYF
v_gene: TRBV11-2; len: 15; abundance: few; j_gene: TRBJ1-4; CDR3aa: CASSLAGRTNEKLFF
v_gene: TRBV4-1; len: 17; abundance: few; j_gene: TRBJ2-3; CDR3aa: CASSQVMGGQGTDTQYF
v_gene: TRBV3-1; len: 15; abundance: few; j_gene: TRBJ2-3; CDR3aa: CASSQIQGWTDTQYF
v_gene: TRBV11-2; len: 15; abundance: few; j_gene: TRBJ2-1; CDR3aa: CASSLGLAVYNEQFF
v_gene: TRBV18; len: 13; abundance: .; j_gene: TRBJ1-1; CDR3aa: CASTPTVNTEAFF
v_gene: TRBV4-2; len: 17; abundance: few; j_gene: TRBJ2-2; CDR3aa: CASSTAGGVSFTGELFF
v_gene: TRBV16; len: 13; abundance: .; j_gene: TRBJ1-2; CDR3aa: CASSQLGGQDYTF
v_gene: TRBV12-3/TRBV12-4; len: 16; abundance: many; j_gene: TRBJ1-3; CDR3aa: CASSYPTGGAGNTIYF
v_gene: TRBV20-1; len: 12; abundance: .; j_gene: TRBJ2-3; CDR3aa: CSAREAGYTQYF